Each of the 15 T cell receptor beta chains below was sequenced from the same sample in a study of blood T cell repertoires in COVID-19. Clones were sequenced by immunoSEQ multiplex PCR, and TCRdb holds only the in-frame ones, with some missing. The sample lists just over 200,000 clones; around 80% were seen once. The material sequenced was peripheral blood. All receptors come from an older woman with acute or convalescent COVID-19.

The chain has TRBV19 and TRBJ2-2, with 14 nucleotides matching TRBD2. Germline lookup yields CDR1 LNHDA and CDR2 SQIVND (reference sequence). Germline trimming cut 5 bases from V and 5 bases from J; bases unmatched to any gene: 13. The CDR3 has 19 residues. CDR3 coding DNA: TGTGCCAGTAGTGTTCCACCGGGACTAGCGGGAGAAGGGACCGGGGAGCTGTTTTTT. Translating gives CASSVPPGLAGEGTGELFF.

The chain employs TRBV28 and TRBJ1-1; 9 bases map to TRBD1. CDR3 length: 12 amino acids. CDR1 is MDHEN and CDR2 is SYDVKM in the germline V gene. After removal of 6 bases from V and 5 bases from J, the junction contained 1 base not matched to a gene. The CDR3 bases are TGTGCCAGCAGGACAGGGGGGACTGAAGCTTTCTTT. Its translation is CASRTGGTEAFF.

V usage is TRBV4-2 and J usage is TRBJ1-5; D unresolved. The CDR3 has 13 residues. V was shortened by 1 base and J by 4 bases, with 5 bases between the two germline ends. Germline V gene sequence: CDR1 LGHNA, CDR2 YNFKEQ. The CDR3 nucleotides read TGTGCCAGCAGCCAAGGCAGTAATCAGCCCCAGCATTTT. Translation gives CASSQGSNQPQHF.

The chain has TRBV13 and TRBJ2-3, with D tentatively TRBD2 (5 bases). V was pared by 2 bases and J by 4 bases, with 16 bases between. The CDR3 extends over 16 amino acids. The germline CDR1 and CDR2 sequences are PRHDT and FYEKMQ (reference sequence). The CDR3 sequence: CASSLRSVGSPDTQYF. CDR3 DNA sequence: TGTGCCAGCAGCTTAAGGTCGGTAGGGAGCCCAGATACGCAGTATTTT.

The rearrangement joins TRBV5-4 to TRBJ2-5; maybe TRBD2 (5 bases). This CDR3 comprises 13 residues. Per the germline V gene, CDR1 is SGHNT and CDR2 is YYREEE (reference sequence). Trimming shortened V by 0 bases and J by 2 bases, and 5 bases separated the two germline ends. CDR3 bases: TGTGCCAGCAGCTTGGGACTACAAGAGACCCAGTACTTC. This encodes CASSLGLQETQYF.

The chain combines TRBV28 with TRBJ1-2, with TRBD1 matching over 9 bases. Germline V gene lookup returns CDR1 MDHEN and CDR2 SYDVKM. V trimming: 7 bases; J trimming: 4 bases; junction bases outside the gene matches: 7. This CDR3 is 14 amino acids long. Here the CDR3 DNA reads TGTGCCAGCAACTGGGGACAGGGCGGCTATGGCTACACCTTC. Translating gives CASNWGQGGYGYTF.

The rearrangement uses TRBV19 and TRBJ2-1, with 12 bases that match TRBD2. The CDR3 extends over 19 amino acids. J lost 3 bases, V lost 7 bases, and 16 bases had no gene match. Germline V gene data show CDR1 as LNHDA and CDR2 as SQIVND (reference sequence). In DNA, the CDR3 is TGTGCCAGTAACATCGGGGGGACTAGCGGGTCCAATAACTACAATGAGCAGTTCTTC. Residues: CASNIGGTSGSNNYNEQFF.

Points on this clone: One end of the junction does not line up with germline, which may come from a read error. V gene TRBV7-6 combines with J gene TRBJ1-1; D is uncertain. The length of the CDR3 is 15 residues. Germline V gene sequence: CDR1 SGHVS, CDR2 FNYEAQ. The CDR3 loop reads CASSLAQVMNTEAFF. The CDR3 DNA sequence: TGTGCCAGCAGCCTAGCTCAGGTTATGAACACTGAAGCTTTCTTT.

V usage is TRBV3-1 (or the pseudogene TRBV3-2) and J usage is TRBJ2-1; TRBD1 aligns across 7 bases. The germline V gene encodes CDR1 LGHDT and CDR2 YNNKEL (reference sequence). The trim removed 0 bases at V and 10 bases at J, leaving 9 bases unmatched. The CDR3 length is 15 residues. The CDR3 DNA sequence: TGTGCCAGCAGCCAAGACTACCCGAGGGGGCGCGAGCAGTTCTTC. This gives the protein CASSQDYPRGREQFF.

This chain uses TRBV18 with TRBJ1-4; TRBD1 agrees at 8 bases. The trim removed 6 bases at V and 8 bases at J, leaving 8 bases unmatched. The CDR3 has 14 residues. Germline CDR1 reads KGHSH; CDR2 reads LQKENI. Here the CDR3 DNA reads TGTGCCAGCTCGTCCGGGACAGGTGGCGAAAAACTGTTTTTT. Protein: CASSSGTGGEKLFF. Complete variable domain (other parts from reference TRBV18 and TRBJ1-4): NAGVMQNPRHLVRRRGQEARLRCSPMKGHSHVYWYRQLPEEGLKFMVYLQKENIIDESGMPKERFSAEFPKEGPSILRIQQVVRGDSAAYFCASSSGTGGEKLFFGSGTQLSVL.

A single count supports this clone. The rearrangement uses TRBV11-2 and TRBJ2-3, with 8 bases identical to TRBD2. Trimming took 7 bases from V and 9 from J; bases not matched to a gene: 6. CDR3 length: 12 residues. CDR1 and CDR2 (germline): SGHAT, FQNNGV. The CDR3 DNA reads TGTGCCAGCACCACCTCGGGGGGGACGCAGTATTTT. Protein product: CASTTSGGTQYF.

Comments on this clone: This same CDR3 is encoded by further DNA sequences in the sample. The rearrangement joins TRBV2 to TRBJ2-7; 12 nucleotides align to TRBD2. The germline CDR1 and CDR2 sequences are SNHLY and FYNNEI. The V gene end was trimmed by 5 bases and the J gene end by 7 bases; junction bases not matched to a gene: 6. This CDR3 spans 14 amino acids. In DNA, the CDR3 is TGTGCCAGCAGTCTGCTAGCGGGAGGGCTTGAGCAGTACTTC. Translated, it gives CASSLLAGGLEQYF.

The genes are TRBV28 and TRBJ1-2; perhaps TRBD1 as D (6 bases). This CDR3 is 13 amino acids long. Germline V lookup: CDR1 MDHEN, CDR2 SYDVKM. Trimming pared 4 bases from V and 8 bases from J, leaving 14 bases between. The CDR3 sequence is CASSSLNREGYTF. DNA for the CDR3: TGTGCCAGCAGTTCCCTAAACAGGGAAGGCTACACCTTC.

The V gene is TRBV4-2, the J gene TRBJ2-7; maybe TRBD1 (6 bases). Germline-derived CDR1 and CDR2 are LGHNA and YNFKEQ. Trimming shortened V by 0 bases and J by 2 bases, and 11 bases separated the two germline ends. The CDR3 extends over 15 amino acids. CDR3 bases: TGTGCCAGCAGCCAAGATTTTGCAGGGGCCTACGAGCAGTACTTC. Translated, it gives CASSQDFAGAYEQYF.

The chain joins TRBV3-1 (or the pseudogene TRBV3-2) to TRBJ2-7, with D possibly TRBD1 on 5 matching bases. Germline V gene data show CDR1 as LGHDT and CDR2 as YNNKEL (reference sequence). The CDR3 runs 13 residues. Trimming took 1 base from V and 3 from J, leaving 7 bases between them. The CDR3 loop is CASSQAGFYEQYF. The CDR3 region has the DNA TGTGCCAGCAGCCAAGCAGGGTTCTACGAGCAGTACTTC.